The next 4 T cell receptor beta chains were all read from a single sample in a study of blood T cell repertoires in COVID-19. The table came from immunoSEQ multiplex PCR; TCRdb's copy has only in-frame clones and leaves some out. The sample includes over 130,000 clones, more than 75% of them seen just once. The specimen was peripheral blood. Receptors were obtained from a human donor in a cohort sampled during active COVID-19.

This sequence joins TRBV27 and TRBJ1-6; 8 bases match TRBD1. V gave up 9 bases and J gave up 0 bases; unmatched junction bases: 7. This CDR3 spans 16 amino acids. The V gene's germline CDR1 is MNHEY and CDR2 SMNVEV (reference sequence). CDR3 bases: TGTGCCAGTTCTAGGACAGGGAGCTCCTATAATTCACCCCTCCACTTT. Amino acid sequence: CASSRTGSSYNSPLHF.

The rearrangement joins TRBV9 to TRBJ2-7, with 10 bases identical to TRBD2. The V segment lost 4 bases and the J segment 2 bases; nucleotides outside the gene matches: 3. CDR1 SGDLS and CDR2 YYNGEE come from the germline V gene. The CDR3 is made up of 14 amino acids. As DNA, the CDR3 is TGTGCCAGCAGCTCCGGGACTAGCGCCTACGAGCAGTACTTC. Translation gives CASSSGTSAYEQYF.

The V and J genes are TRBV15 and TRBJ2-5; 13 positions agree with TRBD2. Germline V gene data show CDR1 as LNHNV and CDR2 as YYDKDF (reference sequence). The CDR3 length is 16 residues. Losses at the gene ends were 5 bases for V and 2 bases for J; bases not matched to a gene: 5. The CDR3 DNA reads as TGTGCCACCAGCCCCCGGACTAGCGGGAGACAAGAGACCCAGTACTTC. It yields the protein CATSPRTSGRQETQYF.

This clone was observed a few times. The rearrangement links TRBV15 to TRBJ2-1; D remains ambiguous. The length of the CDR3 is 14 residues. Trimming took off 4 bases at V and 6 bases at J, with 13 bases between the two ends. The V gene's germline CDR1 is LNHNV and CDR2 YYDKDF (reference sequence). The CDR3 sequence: CATSNMVQSNEQFF. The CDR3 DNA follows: TGTGCCACCAGCAACATGGTACAGAGCAATGAGCAGTTCTTC.